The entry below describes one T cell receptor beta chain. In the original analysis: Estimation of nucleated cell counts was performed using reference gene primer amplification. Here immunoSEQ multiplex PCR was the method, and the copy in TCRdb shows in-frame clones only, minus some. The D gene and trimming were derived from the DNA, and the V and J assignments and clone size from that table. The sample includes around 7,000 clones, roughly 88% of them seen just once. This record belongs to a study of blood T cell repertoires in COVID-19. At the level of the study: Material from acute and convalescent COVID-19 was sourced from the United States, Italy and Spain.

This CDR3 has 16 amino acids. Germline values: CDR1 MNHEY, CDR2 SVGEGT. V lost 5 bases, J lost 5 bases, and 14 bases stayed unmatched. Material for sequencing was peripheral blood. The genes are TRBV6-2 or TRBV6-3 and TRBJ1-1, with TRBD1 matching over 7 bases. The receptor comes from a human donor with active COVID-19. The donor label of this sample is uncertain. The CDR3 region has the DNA TGTGCCAGCAGTACGCCCCCCCAGACAGGGCGGACTGAAGCTTTCTTT. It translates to CASSTPPQTGRTEAFF.